Following are 31 T cell receptor beta chains from one sample sequenced in a study of beta chain features in type 1 diabetes. Expressed TCRB transcripts were sequenced, since all the RNA that had been isolated was reverse transcribed. Generated by immunoSEQ multiplex PCR, the TCRdb table keeps only in-frame clones and is missing some. The table includes some 150,000 clones, about 10% detected once. Specimen: naive CD4+ T cells from blood. All receptors derive from a man between 18 and 35 years old in good health.

The chain links TRBV27 to TRBJ2-3; D ambiguous. V was pared by 4 bases and J by 14 bases, with 13 bases between. Germline assignment: CDR1 MNHEY and CDR2 SMNVEV (reference sequence). This CDR3 has 11 amino acids. CDR3 nucleotide sequence: TGTGCCAGCAGTTCTTACTACCTGGCGTATTTT. Amino acids: CASSSYYLAYF.

This clone was seen more than once but under ten times. The rearrangement links TRBV18 to TRBJ1-4, with 7 nucleotides matching TRBD1. Germline CDR1 reads KGHSH; CDR2 reads LQKENI. After removal of 4 bases from V and 6 bases from J, the junction contained 5 bases not matched to a gene. The CDR3 loop spans 14 amino acids. The CDR3 region is CASSLTGADEKLFF. The CDR3 DNA reads as TGTGCCAGCTCACTAACAGGGGCTGATGAAAAACTGTTTTTT.

V usage is TRBV9 and J usage is TRBJ2-1; TRBD2 matches at 11 bases. The V gene's germline CDR1 is SGDLS and CDR2 YYNGEE. V was clipped by 4 bases and J by 4 bases; unmatched bases: 7. The CDR3 contains 16 residues. The CDR3: CASSFLSGGAYNEQFF. The CDR3 region has the DNA TGTGCCAGCAGCTTTCTTAGCGGGGGGGCATACAATGAGCAGTTCTTC. The full variable domain, its missing parts supplied by reference TRBV9 and TRBJ2-1, is DSGVTQTPKHLITATGQRVTLRCSPRSGDLSVYWYQQSLDQGLQFLIQYYNGEERAKGNILERFSAQQFPDLHSELNLSSLELGDSALYFCASSFLSGGAYNEQFFGPGTRLTVL.

This clone was observed a few times. The chain recombines TRBV10-3 with TRBJ1-5; D unresolved. V lost 0 bases to trimming and J lost 1 base, with 7 bases between them. CDR3 length: 15 residues. Germline V gives CDR1 ENHRY, CDR2 SYGVKD. CDR3 sequence reads: CAISESTGSNQPQHF. The CDR3 bases are TGTGCCATCAGTGAGTCGACCGGGAGCAATCAGCCCCAGCATTTT.

The table lists this clone with a few counts. This chain links TRBV4-1 with TRBJ2-2; a weak D match, TRBD1 (5 bases). Germline V gene sequence: CDR1 MGHRA, CDR2 YSYEKL. V lost 1 base, J lost 2 bases, and 11 bases lay in between. The CDR3 extends over 16 amino acids. The CDR3 sequence is CASSQVAGYNTGELFF. CDR3 nucleotide sequence: TGCGCCAGCAGCCAAGTGGCAGGGTATAACACCGGGGAGCTGTTTTTT.

This clone was seen a handful of times. The V call is TRBV7-3, the J call TRBJ2-5; 10 bases match TRBD2. The CDR3 has 16 amino acids. V was clipped by 5 bases and J by 0 bases; unmatched bases: 6. Germline CDR1 SGHTA, CDR2 FQGTGA. CDR3 in amino acids: CASSPGLAVNQETQYF. CDR3 nucleotides: TGTGCCAGCAGCCCAGGACTAGCGGTTAACCAAGAGACCCAGTACTTC.

This clone was recorded many times. The genes are TRBV7-8 and TRBJ2-6; 8 positions match TRBD2. Germline CDR1 is SGHVS and CDR2 is FQNEAQ. The V and J ends lost 7 bases and 13 bases, in that order; junction bases with no gene match: 9. There are 13 residues in the CDR3. For the CDR3, the DNA is TGTGCCAGCATCCCGGGAGGGGGAGAGGTCCTGACTTTC. Translation gives CASIPGGGEVLTF.

This chain joins TRBV6-6 and TRBJ2-3, with D hard to call. The CDR3 has 16 amino acids. V was clipped by 2 bases and J by 0 bases, with 12 bases between them. CDR1 and CDR2 from the germline V gene are MNHNY and SVGAGI (reference sequence). The CDR3 spells CASSYVQSSSTDTQYF. CDR3 nucleotides: TGTGCCAGCAGTTACGTGCAGTCCTCTAGCACAGATACGCAGTATTTT.

There are a few counts of this clone. The rearrangement joins TRBV19 to TRBJ2-7, with D perhaps matching TRBD1 (5 bases). The CDR3 length is 14 residues. In germline, CDR1 is LNHDA, CDR2 SQIVND (reference sequence). The V and J ends lost 6 bases and 5 bases respectively, with 17 bases between them. The CDR3 DNA reads TGTGCCAGTAGGGGAAGTAGCAGGGTTAACGAGCAGTACTTC. This translates into CASRGSSRVNEQYF.

This clone was counted at least ten times. The chain is built from TRBV30 and TRBJ2-5; D perhaps matches TRBD1 (5 bases). Trimming stripped 0 bases from V and 7 bases from J, with 12 bases between. Germline V gene data show CDR1 as GTSNPN and CDR2 as SVGIG (reference sequence). The CDR3 contains 13 residues. CDR3 bases: TGTGCCTGGAGTGTAGCCAGGGCTGGGACCCAGTACTTC. Amino acid sequence: CAWSVARAGTQYF.

This clone was counted a few times. The chain is built from TRBV6-5 and TRBJ1-5, with TRBD1 identical over 7 bases. The ends lost 4 bases at V and 3 bases at J; junction bases unmatched: 9. The length of the CDR3 is 16 residues. Germline-derived CDR1 and CDR2 are MNHEY and SVGAGI. The CDR3 DNA sequence: TGTGCCAGCAGTTCGGCCAGGGGGACAGACAATCAGCCCCAGCATTTT. Amino acid sequence: CASSSARGTDNQPQHF.

With respect to this clone: The junction departs from germline at one end; a sequencing error may be responsible. The V gene is TRBV18, the J gene TRBJ1-1, with 9 bases aligning to TRBD1. The CDR3 is 15 residues long. Germline assignment: CDR1 KGHSH and CDR2 LQKENI. DNA of the CDR3: TGTGCCAGCTCACCCCCAGGACAGGGGAACAGTGAAGCTTTCTTT. This translates into CASSPPGQGNSEAFF.

This clone turned up a few times. In DNA form, the CDR3 reads TGTGCCAGCAGCTCCGCGGGTCTCTACGAGCAGTACTTC. Translated: CASSSAGLYEQYF. The V gene is TRBV7-9, the J gene TRBJ2-7, with D possibly matching TRBD2 (5 bases). Germline V lookup: CDR1 SEHNR, CDR2 FQNEAQ (reference sequence). This CDR3 is 13 amino acids long. Trimming pared 4 bases from V and 3 bases from J, leaving 10 bases between.

This clone was detected a few times. The V and J genes are TRBV6-5 and TRBJ1-6, with 7 bases matching TRBD1. Losses at the gene ends were 6 bases for V and 7 bases for J; bases not matched to a gene: 6. CDR1 and CDR2 from the germline V gene are MNHEY and SVGAGI. This CDR3 has 14 amino acids. CDR3 sequence: CASRRQGTNSPLHF. The CDR3 DNA sequence: TGTGCCAGCAGGAGACAGGGTACCAATTCACCCCTCCACTTT.

The chain links TRBV4-2 to TRBJ1-3; no clear D. Between the trimmed V and J ends, which lost 2 bases and 0 bases, there was a span of 8 bases. CDR1 is LGHNA, CDR2 YNFKEQ, per germline. This CDR3 is built from 15 residues. The CDR3 DNA sequence: TGTGCCAGCAGCCAACGGAGCGACTCTGGAAACACCATATATTTT. Its translation: CASSQRSDSGNTIYF.

CDR3 nucleotide sequence: TGCGCCAGCAGTCACTATGAGGGGGGGGGCACAGATACGCAGTATTTT. The encoded protein is CASSHYEGGGTDTQYF. J is TRBJ2-3 and V is TRBV23-1, with D perhaps TRBD2 (7 bases). TRBV23-1 is an ORF; its function is uncertain. This CDR3 is 16 amino acids long. Trimming took 3 bases from V and 1 from J, leaving 14 bases between them.

This chain connects TRBV21-1 to TRBJ1-3; the table's D call, TRBD1, has no DNA check behind it. TRBV21-1 is a recognized pseudogene. The CDR3 sequence is 17 residues long. The CDR3 nucleotides read TGTGCCAGCAGCAAAGACAGGGGGCAGAGCTCTGGAAACACCATATATTTT. It translates to CASSKDRGQSSGNTIYF.

Points on this clone: The same CDR3 can be traced to other DNA sequences in this sample. This sequence joins TRBV5-1 and TRBJ2-3, with 8 bases aligning to TRBD2. The trim removed 5 bases at V and 0 bases at J, leaving 5 bases unmatched. CDR1 SGHRS and CDR2 YFSETQ come from the germline V gene. The CDR3 extends over 15 amino acids. CDR3 sequence reads: CASSLIAGSTDTQYF. The CDR3 DNA follows: TGCGCCAGCAGTTTGATAGCGGGGAGCACAGATACGCAGTATTTT.

This clone was picked up a small number of times. The rearrangement uses TRBV10-3 and TRBJ1-3; D gene ambiguous. Trimming pared 6 bases from V and 0 bases from J, leaving 6 bases between. The CDR3 loop spans 13 amino acids. Germline CDR1 and CDR2: ENHRY and SYGVKD. In DNA, the CDR3 is TGTGCCATCAGCCAGGTCTCTGGAAACACCATATATTTT. This codes for CAISQVSGNTIYF.

This sequence joins TRBV10-3 and TRBJ2-1; 14 nucleotides align to TRBD2. CDR1 and CDR2 from the germline V gene are ENHRY and SYGVKD. Trimming cost V 6 bases and J 1 base; bases outside gene matches: 2. The CDR3 length is 16 residues. Here the CDR3 reads CAISGTSGGSYNEQFF. The DNA for the CDR3 is TGTGCCATCAGCGGGACTAGCGGGGGATCCTACAATGAGCAGTTCTTC.

At least ten counts were recorded for this clone. This chain connects TRBV28 to TRBJ1-6; D is possibly TRBD1 (5 bases). Germline lookup yields CDR1 MDHEN and CDR2 SYDVKM. Trimming stripped 2 bases from V and 8 bases from J, with 16 bases between. The CDR3 extends over 16 amino acids. This CDR3 is CASSLLGPWEDSPLHF. CDR3 in DNA: TGTGCCAGCAGTTTACTGGGGCCGTGGGAGGATTCACCCCTCCACTTT.

The V call is TRBV5-1, the J call TRBJ2-7; 11 nucleotides line up with TRBD2. CDR1 and CDR2 from the germline V gene are SGHRS and YFSETQ. The CDR3 contains 16 residues. With V trimmed by 3 bases and J by 3 bases, 8 bases remained unmatched. As DNA, the CDR3 is TGCGCCAGCAGCTCCTTTAGCGGGGGGGCCGTCTACGAGCAGTACTTC. Amino acid sequence: CASSSFSGGAVYEQYF. The full variable domain, in which reference TRBV5-1 and TRBJ2-7 provide the parts outside the CDR3, is KAGVTQTPRYLIKTRGQQVTLSCSPISGHRSVSWYQQTPGQGLQFLFEYFSETQRNKGNFPGRFSGRQFSNSRSEMNVSTLELGDSALYLCASSSFSGGAVYEQYFGPGTRLTVT.

This clone has a handful of counts. This chain links TRBV5-4 with TRBJ2-5; tentatively, D is TRBD1 (6 bases). V was clipped by 0 bases and J by 4 bases, with 13 bases between them. The length of the CDR3 is 15 residues. CDR1 is SGHNT and CDR2 is YYREEE in the germline V gene (reference sequence). In DNA form, the CDR3 reads TGTGCCAGCAGCTTGGAATTGGGGGCGGGAGAGACCCAGTACTTC. It specifies CASSLELGAGETQYF.

The chain is built from TRBV30 and TRBJ1-1, with D possibly being TRBD1 (5 bases). The V gene lost 0 bases and the J gene lost 0 bases, with 11 bases spanning the gap. Looked up from germline, CDR1 is GTSNPN and CDR2 is SVGIG (reference sequence). CDR3 length: 15 residues. CDR3 in amino acids: CAWSVRGGVNTEAFF. For the CDR3, the DNA is TGTGCCTGGAGTGTACGAGGAGGGGTGAACACTGAAGCTTTCTTT.

V gene TRBV6-4 combines with J gene TRBJ2-1, with 7 bases aligning to TRBD2. V shed 1 base and J 6 bases; nucleotides not matched to a gene: 6. The CDR3 is made up of 15 amino acids. Germline V CDR1 and CDR2: MRHNA, SNTAGT. This CDR3 reads CASSDWGGPGNEQFF. The CDR3 DNA is TGTGCCAGCAGTGACTGGGGGGGTCCCGGCAATGAGCAGTTCTTC.

The rearrangement joins TRBV5-6 to TRBJ2-2; D is possibly TRBD1 (6 bases). This CDR3 has 15 amino acids. V lost 5 bases, J lost 1 base, and 12 bases lay in between. CDR1 is SGHDT and CDR2 is YYEEEE in the germline V gene. In DNA, the CDR3 is TGTGCCAGCAGGGGGACACCCAAGAACACCGGGGAGCTGTTTTTT. This gives the protein CASRGTPKNTGELFF.

A few counts support this clone. One end of the junction does not line up with germline, which may come from a read error. The chain joins TRBV7-2 to TRBJ2-7; D perhaps matches TRBD1 (6 bases). CDR3 size: 14 residues. The germline gives CDR1 SGHTA, CDR2 FQGNSA. The CDR3 is CASSRGTLSYEQYF. The CDR3 DNA reads TGCGCCAGCAGCCGTGGGACACTTTCCTACGAGCAGTACTTC.

The V call is TRBV6-5, the J call TRBJ2-7; 10 nucleotides line up with TRBD1. The junction had 11 bases not matched to a gene; V was cut back by 3 bases and J by 9 bases. In germline, CDR1 is MNHEY, CDR2 SVGAGI. There are 15 residues in the CDR3. The CDR3 region has the DNA TGTGCCAGCAGTTATTCGGGACAGGGGAACCTCGTGCAGTACTTC. Its translation is CASSYSGQGNLVQYF.

A few counts support this clone. This sequence joins TRBV7-2 and TRBJ1-2; 11 nucleotides match TRBD1. V dropped 2 bases and J dropped 3; count of bases not matched to a gene: 2. Per germline, CDR1 SGHTA and CDR2 FQGNSA. The CDR3 sequence is 15 residues long. The CDR3 region has the DNA TGTGCCAGCAGCTTAAGGACAGGGGGCGACTATGGCTACACCTTC. Amino acid sequence: CASSLRTGGDYGYTF.

This clone was found a few times. The chain links TRBV7-2 to TRBJ1-4; no clear D. CDR3 size: 12 residues. Trimming took off 5 bases at V and 8 bases at J, with 9 bases between the two ends. Germline-derived CDR1 and CDR2 are SGHTA and FQGNSA. The CDR3 DNA sequence: TGTGCCAGCAGCAATCCCGAGGAAAAACTGTTTTTT. Its protein is CASSNPEEKLFF.

This chain joins TRBV11-2 and TRBJ1-2, with D possibly matching TRBD1 (6 bases). V dropped 1 base and J dropped 2 bases, with 11 bases sitting between them. Germline V gives CDR1 SGHAT, CDR2 FQNNGV. CDR3 size: 15 residues. This CDR3 is CASSLASTGNYGYTF. Written as DNA, the CDR3 is TGTGCCAGCAGCTTAGCTTCTACAGGGAACTATGGCTACACCTTC.